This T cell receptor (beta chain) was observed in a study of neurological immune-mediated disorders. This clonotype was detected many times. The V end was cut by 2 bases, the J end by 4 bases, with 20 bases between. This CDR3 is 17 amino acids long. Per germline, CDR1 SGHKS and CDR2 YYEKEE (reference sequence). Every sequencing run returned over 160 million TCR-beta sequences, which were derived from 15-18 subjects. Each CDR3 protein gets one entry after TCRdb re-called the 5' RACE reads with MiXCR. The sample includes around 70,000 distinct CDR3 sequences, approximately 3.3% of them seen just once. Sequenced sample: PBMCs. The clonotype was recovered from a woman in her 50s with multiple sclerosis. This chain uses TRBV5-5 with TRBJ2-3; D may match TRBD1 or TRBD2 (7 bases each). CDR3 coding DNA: TGTGCCAGCAGCTTCGAAGTTGGTGCAGGGGGGGCAGATACGCAGTATTTT. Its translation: CASSFEVGAGGADTQYF. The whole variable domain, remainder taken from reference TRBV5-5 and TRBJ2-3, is DAGVTQSPTHLIKTRGQQVTLRCSPISGHKSVSWYQQVLGQGPQFIFQYYEKEERGRGNFPDRFSARQFPNYSSELNVNALLLGDSALYLCASSFEVGAGGADTQYFGPGTRLTVL.